Below, one T cell receptor (beta chain) is given with its context. Its antigen is not yet known. Per-base quality was not reported, and no clone a single base away is much larger than it. In Seattle, one collaborating source enrolled patients while the infection was active and tracked those patients longitudinally over the course of disease. Collaborating institutions collected whole blood in K2EDTA tubes following their own protocols. For TCRbeta analysis, collaborator samples were shipped as frozen whole blood, as isolated PBMCs, or as DNA extracted from either sample type. The germline V gene (reference sequence) supplies CDR1 MNHEY and CDR2 SMNVEV. From V the trimming removes 0 bases and from J it removes 1 base, while the gene matches leave 1 base of the junction unaccounted for. Spanning cysteine to phenylalanine, the CDR3 consists of 16 amino acids. The retained sequence is limited to the CDR3, 48 bases, with the frame set at the first base.

The immunoSEQ Assay, a bias-controlled multiplex PCR, was used to amplify TCRbeta CDR3 regions from genomic DNA. As for the authors' bioinformatics: Within the assay, amplification of reference gene primers was used to estimate how many nucleated cells each sample contained. To quantify the absolute abundance of each unique TCRbeta CDR3 rearrangement, sequence reads were collapsed and filtered. For each sample, productive Simpson clonality was calculated as the square root of Simpson's diversity index across productive rearrangements. Here the immuneACCESS table is served through TCRdb, limited to in-frame sequences with V and J called. Missing clones are a known gap in these copies; in checked studies unresolved V genes cover under half, and the rest lacks a known reason. Clonal size and the V and J genes are those of that table, whereas D and trimming came from the DNA. For this sample there are some 160,000 clones; roughly 88% appear just once. The top ten clonotypes cover around 5.1% of the sample.

These data originate in a study of blood T cell repertoires in COVID-19 (dated by TCRdb to the early 2020s). With regard to the full study: Collaborator samples came from the United States, Italy and Spain and covered acute and convalescent phases of COVID-19. A de-identified subject ID, COVID-19 status, age in years and sex were almost always included in the sample metadata. The repertoires were made available in a free public database intended to serve as a resource for research on the immune response to SARS-CoV-2. The samples were drawn from two sources: the first 160 participants of the ongoing ImmuneRACE study, and fewer than 1,500 subjects contributed by 6 global collaborators. Where available, HLA class I and class II types were taken from metadata supplied by the sample provider and were not determined by assay-based typing. The prospective study material was composed of cDNA or gDNA derived from T cells, B-cell-depleted T cells, or PBMCs. The dataset comprised deeply sampled blood TCRbeta repertoires from subjects exposed to, actively infected with, or recovered from COVID-19.

Broad study findings and their caveats: The quantity of clinical and demographic metadata differed by source and by participant and was supplied without curation.

Sequencing input: peripheral blood. The V and J segments used are TRBV27 and TRBJ2-1; 9 central bases correspond to TRBD2. The TCR comes from a young man with COVID-19, enrolled during active disease. CDR3 reads: CASSLSLAGSYNEQFF. The nucleotides read TGTGCCAGCAGTTTATCTCTAGCGGGATCCTACAATGAGCAGTTCTTC.